The T cell receptor beta chain described here comes from a study of blood T cell repertoires in COVID-19. About the research overall: Sites in the United States, Italy and Spain provided acute and convalescent COVID-19 samples. From T cells, B-cell-depleted T cells, or PBMCs came the material, which was cDNA or gDNA.

Trimming removed 6 bases at V and 7 bases at J, with 13 bases between. CDR3 length equals 13 residues. As processed by the authors: Reference gene primers were amplified, and this amplification served to estimate nucleated cell counts. Profiling relied on immunoSEQ multiplex PCR, and the TCRdb table lists in-frame clones only, not all of them. V and J calls and clone size are as listed in that table; D and trimming were resolved from the DNA. The table lists hundreds of thousands of clones, 70% to 90% of them singletons, with approximately 1.4% in the top ten. The TCR originated in a woman aged 30 to 39 with active or convalescent COVID-19. V and J are TRBV12-3 or TRBV12-4 and TRBJ1-3; a possible D gene is TRBD1 (6 bases). Sequencing input: peripheral blood. This chain's CDR3 is CASSLQGRNTIYF. Here the CDR3 DNA reads TGTGCCAGCAGCCTACAGGGCCGCAACACCATATATTTT.